The rows below give T cell receptor beta chains drawn from one sample of a study of regulatory dendritic cells for organ transplantation. Assay used: immunoSEQ multiplex PCR; TCRdb lists only in-frame clones, some missing. The data contain some 11,000 clones, roughly four fifths of them singletons. No antigens are known for them. Sequenced: memory CD4+ T cells from blood cultured with regulatory dendritic cells. These receptors came from a human donor in good health. Each CDR3 is given with its conserved first and last residue. Fields, in order: clone size, J gene, V gene, D gene, CDR3 protein, CDR3 DNA. The D gene is left open where the match is weak. Clone size is given for some rows only: seen once, a few or many times, or a class if the clone is expanded.

. TRBJ1-3 TRBV19 . CASSIRESGNTIYF TGTGCCAGTAGTATAAGAGAGTCCGGAAACACCATATATTTT
once TRBJ1-1 TRBV12-1 . CASSPEGGTVNTEAFF TGTGCCAGCAGCCCCGAAGGCGGGACAGTGAACACTGAAGCTTTCTTT
. TRBJ2-6 TRBV29-1 TRBD1 CSVKQGTGANVLTF TGCAGCGTTAAACAGGGGACTGGGGCCAACGTCCTGACTTTC
. TRBJ2-1 TRBV6-6 . CASSSGSSAYNEQFF TGTGCCAGCAGTTCAGGGTCATCGGCCTACAATGAGCAGTTCTTC
once TRBJ2-7 TRBV4-3 TRBD2 CASSLLAGSSYEQYF TGCGCCAGCAGCCTGCTAGCGGGGTCCTCCTACGAGCAGTACTTC
few TRBJ1-2 TRBV7-6 TRBD1 CASSPTGNYGYTF TGTGCCAGCAGCCCGACAGGGAACTATGGCTACACCTTC
. TRBJ2-3 TRBV7-2 TRBD2 CASRQLASGGDTQYF TGTGCCAGCAGACAACTAGCTAGCGGTGGGGATACGCAGTATTTT
. TRBJ2-7 TRBV19 TRBD1 CASSRGQGFSYEQYF TGTGCCAGTAGTAGGGGACAGGGGTTTTCCTACGAGCAGTACTTC
. TRBJ2-5 TRBV16 TRBD2 CASTPGRQETQYF TGTGCCAGCACCCCCGGGAGGCAAGAGACCCAGTACTTC
. TRBJ1-5 TRBV7-2 . CASSLTGDSYQPQHF TGTGCCAGCAGCTTAACCGGGGACTCCTATCAGCCCCAGCATTTT
. TRBJ1-2 TRBV9 TRBD1 CASSFHRGDYGYTF TGTGCCAGCAGCTTCCACAGGGGGGACTATGGCTACACCTTC
once TRBJ2-1 TRBV10-3 TRBD2 CATQVAGPYNEQFF TGTGCCACCCAGGTAGCGGGGCCCTACAATGAGCAGTTCTTC
. TRBJ2-3 TRBV9 . CASSVAGSVPDTQYF TGTGCCAGCAGCGTAGCAGGTAGCGTCCCCGATACGCAGTATTTT
. TRBJ2-5 TRBV19 . CASSRQETQYF TGTGCCAGTAGCCGGCAAGAGACCCAGTACTTC
. TRBJ1-5 TRBV6-5 . CASSLAGRRDQPQHF TGTGCCAGCAGTTTAGCCGGGAGGAGGGATCAGCCCCAGCATTTT
large TRBJ1-2 TRBV4-2 . CASSQERGGYTF TGTGCCAGCAGCCAAGAAAGGGGAGGCTACACCTTC
once TRBJ1-2 TRBV5-1 TRBD1 CASSPGTGDYGYTF TGCGCCAGCAGCCCCGGGACAGGGGACTATGGCTACACCTTC